This T cell receptor (beta chain) is drawn from a study of a mutant IDH1 vaccine in newly diagnosed glioma. Trimming shortened V by 0 bases and J by 2 bases, and 5 bases separated the two germline ends. This CDR3 is 14 amino acids long. Germline V gene lookup returns CDR1 SGHTA and CDR2 FQGNSA. Sequencing used immunoSEQ multiplex PCR; TCRdb keeps in-frame clones, though not all of them. The table records tens of thousands of clones, roughly 68% of them present only once. The sample's time point: week 35, safety follow-up. In the vaccine, a single dose held 300 ug of the mutant IDH1 20-mer peptide, along with topical imiquimod. In regard to this clone: Its antigen remains unknown.

The rearrangement joins TRBV7-2 to TRBJ1-3, with D possibly TRBD1 on 5 matching bases. This sample comprised PBMCs, obtained from a glioma patient whose treatment included an IDH1 peptide vaccine. The sequence derives from a man between 50 and 59 years old with glioma. CDR3 sequence: CASSLAQAGNTIYF. The CDR3, as DNA: TGTGCCAGCAGCTTAGCACAGGCTGGAAACACCATATATTTT.